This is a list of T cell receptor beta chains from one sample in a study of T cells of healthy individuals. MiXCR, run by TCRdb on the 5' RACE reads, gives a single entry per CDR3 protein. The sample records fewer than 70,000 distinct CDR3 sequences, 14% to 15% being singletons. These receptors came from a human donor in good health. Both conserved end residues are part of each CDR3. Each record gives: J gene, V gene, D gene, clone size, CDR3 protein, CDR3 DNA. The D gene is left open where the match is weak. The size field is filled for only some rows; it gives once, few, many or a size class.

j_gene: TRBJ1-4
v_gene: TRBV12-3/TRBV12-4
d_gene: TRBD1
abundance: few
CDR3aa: CASSPRTGPGKLFF
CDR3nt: TGTGCCAGCAGCCCGAGGACAGGGCCAGGAAAACTGTTTTTT

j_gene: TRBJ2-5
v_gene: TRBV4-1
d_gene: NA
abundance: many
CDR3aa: CASSQVWTEETQYF
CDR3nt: TGCGCCAGCAGCCAAGTGTGGACAGAAGAGACCCAGTACTTC

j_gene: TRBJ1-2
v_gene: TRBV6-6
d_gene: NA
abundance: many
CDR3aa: CASTLSRAGLDGYTF
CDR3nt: TGTGCCAGCACCTTGTCCCGGGCAGGGTTGGATGGCTACACCTTC

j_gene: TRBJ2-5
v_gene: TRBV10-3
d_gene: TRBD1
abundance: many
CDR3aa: CAISERWTGGAAETQYF
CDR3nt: TGTGCCATCAGTGAGAGGTGGACAGGGGGCGCGGCAGAGACCCAGTACTTC

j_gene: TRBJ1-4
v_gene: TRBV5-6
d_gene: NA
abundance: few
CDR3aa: CASSLRQGGLANEKLFF
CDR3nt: TGTGCCAGCAGCTTGAGGCAGGGAGGGCTAGCTAATGAAAAACTGTTTTTT

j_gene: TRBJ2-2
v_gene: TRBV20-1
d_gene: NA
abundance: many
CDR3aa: CSASADTGELFF
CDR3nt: TGCAGTGCTAGCGCGGACACCGGGGAGCTGTTTTTT

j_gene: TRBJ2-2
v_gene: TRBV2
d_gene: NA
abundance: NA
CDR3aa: CASTRVRSAGELFF
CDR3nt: TGTGCCAGCACCCGGGTCCGGAGTGCCGGGGAGCTGTTTTTT

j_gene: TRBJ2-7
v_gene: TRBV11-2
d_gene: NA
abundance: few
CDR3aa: CASSSIRDNNYEQYF
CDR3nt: TGTGCCAGCAGCTCAATCCGGGACAACAATTACGAGCAGTACTTC

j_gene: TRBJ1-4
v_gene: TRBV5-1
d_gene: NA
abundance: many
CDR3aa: CASSLQGSDEKLFF
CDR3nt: TGCGCCAGCAGCTTACAGGGATCCGATGAAAAACTGTTTTTT

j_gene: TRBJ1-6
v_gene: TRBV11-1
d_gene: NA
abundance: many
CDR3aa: CASSLRDIYNSPLHF
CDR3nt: TGTGCCAGCAGCTTACGGGACATCTATAATTCACCCCTCCACTTT

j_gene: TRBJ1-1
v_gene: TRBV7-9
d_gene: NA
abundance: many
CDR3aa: CASSLQLTTEAFF
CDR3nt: TGTGCCAGCAGCTTACAATTGACGACTGAAGCTTTCTTT

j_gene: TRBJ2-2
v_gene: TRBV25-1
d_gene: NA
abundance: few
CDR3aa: CASSWTRGAGELFF
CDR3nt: TGTGCCAGCTCCTGGACTCGCGGGGCCGGGGAGCTGTTTTTT

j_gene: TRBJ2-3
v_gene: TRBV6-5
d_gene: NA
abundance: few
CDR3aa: CASSPRSSTDTQYF
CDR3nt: TGTGCCAGCAGTCCACGGTCAAGCACAGATACGCAGTATTTT

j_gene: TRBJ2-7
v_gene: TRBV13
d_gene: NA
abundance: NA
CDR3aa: CASSVSGEQYF
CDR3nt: TGTGCCAGCAGCGTTAGCGGCGAGCAGTACTTC

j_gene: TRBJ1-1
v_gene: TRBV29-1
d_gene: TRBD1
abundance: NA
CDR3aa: CSVGWDRATEAFF
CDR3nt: TGCAGCGTCGGTTGGGACAGGGCGACTGAAGCTTTCTTT

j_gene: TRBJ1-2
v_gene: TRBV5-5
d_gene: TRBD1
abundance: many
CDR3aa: CASSKGQGVAYGYTF
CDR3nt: TGTGCCAGCAGCAAAGGACAGGGGGTTGCTTATGGCTACACCTTC

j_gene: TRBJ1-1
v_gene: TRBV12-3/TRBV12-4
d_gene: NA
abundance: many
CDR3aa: CASSGLLGATEAFF
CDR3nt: TGTGCCAGCAGTGGACTCCTAGGGGCTACTGAAGCTTTCTTT

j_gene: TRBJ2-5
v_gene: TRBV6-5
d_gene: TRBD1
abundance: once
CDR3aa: CASSYYRGLETQYF
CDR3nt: TGTGCCAGCAGTTACTACAGGGGTTTGGAGACCCAGTACTTC

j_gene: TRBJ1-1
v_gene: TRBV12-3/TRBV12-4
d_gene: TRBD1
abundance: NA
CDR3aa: CASSLGGQGATEAFF
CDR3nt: TGTGCCAGCAGTTTAGGGGGTCAGGGGGCCACTGAAGCTTTCTTT

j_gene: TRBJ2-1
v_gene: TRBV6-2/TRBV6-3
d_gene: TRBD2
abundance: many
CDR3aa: CASRRGAAYNEQFF
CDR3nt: TGTGCCAGCAGGCGGGGGGCCGCCTACAATGAGCAGTTCTTC

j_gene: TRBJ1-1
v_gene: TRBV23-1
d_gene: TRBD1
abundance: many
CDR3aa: CASSQSTLTGGTEAFF
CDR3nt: TGCGCCAGCAGTCAATCGACTCTGACAGGGGGCACTGAAGCTTTCTTT

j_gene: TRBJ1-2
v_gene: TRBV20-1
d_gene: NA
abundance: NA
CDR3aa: CSASPTAGAASGYTF
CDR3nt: TGCAGTGCTAGCCCCACTGCGGGGGCGGCTAGTGGCTACACCTTC

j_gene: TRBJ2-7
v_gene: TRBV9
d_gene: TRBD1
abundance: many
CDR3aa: CASSQNPGTGDYEQYF
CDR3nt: TGTGCCAGCAGCCAAAACCCCGGGACAGGTGACTACGAGCAGTACTTC

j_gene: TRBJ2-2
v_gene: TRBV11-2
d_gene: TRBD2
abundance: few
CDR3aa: CASVGSAGGPFTGELFF
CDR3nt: TGTGCCAGCGTCGGGTCAGCGGGAGGGCCCTTCACCGGGGAGCTGTTTTTT

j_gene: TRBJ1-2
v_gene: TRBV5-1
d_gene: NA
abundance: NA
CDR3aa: CASSSEPFYGYTF
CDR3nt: TGCGCCAGCAGCTCCGAACCTTTCTATGGCTACACCTTC

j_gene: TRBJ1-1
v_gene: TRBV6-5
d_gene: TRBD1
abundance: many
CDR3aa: CASSYTGTEVRAFF
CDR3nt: TGTGCCAGCAGTTACACCGGGACAGAGGTCCGAGCTTTCTTT

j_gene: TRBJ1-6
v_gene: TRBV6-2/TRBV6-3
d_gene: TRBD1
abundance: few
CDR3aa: CASLRGTANSPLHF
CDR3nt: TGTGCCAGCCTACGGGGGACAGCGAATTCACCCCTCCACTTT

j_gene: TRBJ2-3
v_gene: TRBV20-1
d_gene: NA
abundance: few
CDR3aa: CSVGRPTSTDTQYF
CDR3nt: TGCAGTGTCGGCAGGCCCACGAGCACAGATACGCAGTATTTT